This T cell receptor (beta chain) was captured in a study of identical twins. Regarding the study as a whole: Weaker excess sharing between twins was seen in beta out-of-frame sequences.

TCRdb reprocessed the 5' RACE reads via MiXCR and lists one record per CDR3 protein. The sample contains about 690,000 distinct CDR3 sequences, around 21% of which appear only once. Healthy Caucasian individuals made up all the donors. The germline CDR1 and CDR2 sequences are SNHLY and FYNNEI. V lost 8 bases and J 0 bases, leaving 10 bases between the germline ends. This CDR3 comprises 13 residues. About this clonotype: The antigen remains unidentified.

The same specimen was also included in a second study, on T cells expressing NK-cell markers. From that study: Seven sequenced donors out of eight were HCMV-seropositive, one seronegative.

The V call is TRBV2, the J call TRBJ1-1, with a weak D call TRBD1 (5 bases). Material: PBMCs. This TCR was sampled from a woman under 30 in good health. CDR3 bases: TGTGCCAGCCTTCAGGGAATGAACACTGAAGCTTTCTTT. Encoded protein: CASLQGMNTEAFF.